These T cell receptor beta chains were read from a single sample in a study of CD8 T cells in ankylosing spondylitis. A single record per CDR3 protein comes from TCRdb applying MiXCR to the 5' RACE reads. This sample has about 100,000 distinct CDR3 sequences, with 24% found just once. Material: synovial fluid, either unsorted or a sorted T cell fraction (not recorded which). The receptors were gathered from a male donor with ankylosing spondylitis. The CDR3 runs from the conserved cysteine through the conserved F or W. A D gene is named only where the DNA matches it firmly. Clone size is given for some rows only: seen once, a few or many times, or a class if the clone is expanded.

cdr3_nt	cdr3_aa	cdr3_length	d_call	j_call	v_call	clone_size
TGTGCCAGCAGCCAAGTTTTGACTAGCGGTACGGGGCAGTACTTC	CASSQVLTSGTGQYF	15	TRBD2	TRBJ2-7	TRBV4-2	NA
TGCAGTGCGGGGATAGCGGGAGGGAAAGATACGCAGTATTTT	CSAGIAGGKDTQYF	14	TRBD2	TRBJ2-3	TRBV20-1	few
TGCGCCAGCAACCGACAGGGAGGCAACACTGAAGCTTTCTTT	CASNRQGGNTEAFF	14	TRBD1	TRBJ1-1	TRBV5-1	NA
TGCAGTGCCGGGACAGGGGGTGCAACTAATGAAAAACTGTTTTTT	CSAGTGGATNEKLFF	15	TRBD1	TRBJ1-4	TRBV20-1	few
TGTGCCAGCAGTGAGCCCGGGACAGGGTCAGATACGCAGTATTTT	CASSEPGTGSDTQYF	15	TRBD1	TRBJ2-3	TRBV25-1	NA
TGTGCCAGCAGTACTCCGGCGGGTGCGGGCACAGATACGCAGTATTTT	CASSTPAGAGTDTQYF	16	NA	TRBJ2-3	TRBV28	few
TGTGCCAGCAGTTGGGCAGGTAGGAATGAGCAGTTCTTC	CASSWAGRNEQFF	13	NA	TRBJ2-1	TRBV27	NA
TGCAGTGCTAGGGAAGCCAGGGGCTTCTATGGCTACACCTTC	CSAREARGFYGYTF	14	NA	TRBJ1-2	TRBV20-1	NA
TGCAGTGCCGAGGGCCTACCAGTTAGGTCAGATACGCAGTATTTT	CSAEGLPVRSDTQYF	15	NA	TRBJ2-3	TRBV20-1	NA
TGTGCCAGCAGCCCGCTGATCGGGAGTCCCGATACGCAGTATTTT	CASSPLIGSPDTQYF	15	NA	TRBJ2-3	TRBV2	few
TGTGCCAGCAGCCCCCCTTGGGGCGGGAGTACAGATACGCAGTATTTT	CASSPPWGGSTDTQYF	16	TRBD2	TRBJ2-3	TRBV12-3/TRBV12-4	many
TGCGCCAGCAGCTTGGACAGGGGGATTGAAGCTTTCTTT	CASSLDRGIEAFF	13	TRBD1	TRBJ1-1	TRBV5-1	few
TGCGCCAGCAGCTTGAGTTCCGGGGTCCAAGAGACCCAGTACTTC	CASSLSSGVQETQYF	15	NA	TRBJ2-5	TRBV5-1	NA
TGCAGTGCTAGAGTCGGCAGGGCTCGCAATCAGCCCCAGCATTTT	CSARVGRARNQPQHF	15	NA	TRBJ1-5	TRBV20-1	NA
TGCAGTGCTATAGGTAGCGGGAGGTGGAGTGAGCAGTTCTTC	CSAIGSGRWSEQFF	14	TRBD2	TRBJ2-1	TRBV20-1	NA
TGTGCCAGCAGTGAGGAGGGTTTAAAGACCCAGTACTTC	CASSEEGLKTQYF	13	NA	TRBJ2-5	TRBV25-1	few
TGTGCCAGCAGTTTCGGAGGGGGACCAAAAGAGACCCAGTACTTC	CASSFGGGPKETQYF	15	NA	TRBJ2-5	TRBV12-3/TRBV12-4	once
TGTGCCATCAGTGAGTCTGGACCAAACTATGGCTACACCTTC	CAISESGPNYGYTF	14	NA	TRBJ1-2	TRBV10-3	NA
TGTGCCAGCAGTGACAGGGGAGAAACTGAAGCTTTCTTT	CASSDRGETEAFF	13	NA	TRBJ1-1	TRBV6-1	few
TGTGCCGTCCTCCCGGGCCGCCGGGCTGAGCAGTTCTTC	CAVLPGRRAEQFF	13	NA	TRBJ2-1	TRBV2	NA
TGTGCCAGCAGTTTGGGCAGGACCTATGGCTACACCTTC	CASSLGRTYGYTF	13	NA	TRBJ1-2	TRBV12-3/TRBV12-4	once
TGCAGTGCTACCTGGGGGACGGAGCTTTCCTACGAGCAGTACTTC	CSATWGTELSYEQYF	15	NA	TRBJ2-7	TRBV20-1	NA
TGTGCCAGCAGCAAATCGGGACTCACCTACGAGCAGTACTTC	CASSKSGLTYEQYF	14	NA	TRBJ2-7	TRBV7-6	NA
TGTGCCAGCAGCTTGGCAAGTAGCCAGCGCTATTTGCATTTT	CASSLASSQRYLHF	14	NA	TRBJ1-5	TRBV5-5	few
TGTGCCAGCAGCGGCGGACGGATTAATTCACCCCTCCACTTT	CASSGGRINSPLHF	14	NA	TRBJ1-6	TRBV9	few
TGTGCCAGCAGCCCACCAGCCTACAATGAGCAGTTCTTC	CASSPPAYNEQFF	13	NA	TRBJ2-1	TRBV3-1	few
TGTGCCAGCAGCTCGTCCAAGACCCAGTACTTC	CASSSSKTQYF	11	NA	TRBJ2-5	TRBV11-2	NA
TGTGCCAGCAGCCAAGACATGTATGGCTACACCTTC	CASSQDMYGYTF	12	NA	TRBJ1-2	TRBV4-2	once
TGCAGTGCTTACCTAAGCGGACTAAGCGAGACCCAGTACTTC	CSAYLSGLSETQYF	14	NA	TRBJ2-5	TRBV20-1	NA
TGTGCCAGCAACAGAGACGGGGAGCTGTTTTTT	CASNRDGELFF	11	NA	TRBJ2-2	TRBV7-8	NA
TGTGCAAGTCGCTCGTTAGCGGGAGGGGAGACCCAGTACTTC	CASRSLAGGETQYF	14	NA	TRBJ2-5	TRBV12-2	NA
TGTGCCAGCAGCGACAGGGGGGAAAATTCACCCCTCCACTTT	CASSDRGENSPLHF	14	TRBD1	TRBJ1-6	TRBV2	NA
TGTGCCAGCAGCCAAGTCGGGGAGCTGTTTTTT	CASSQVGELFF	11	NA	TRBJ2-2	TRBV3-1	medium-sized
TGCAGTGCCCCGAGCGGGAAATACAATGAGCAGTTCTTC	CSAPSGKYNEQFF	13	TRBD2	TRBJ2-1	TRBV20-1	NA
TGCAGCGTTGTTCCAGCGGGCTACCAAGAGACCCAGTACTTC	CSVVPAGYQETQYF	14	NA	TRBJ2-5	TRBV29-1	few
TGTGCCAGCAGCCAAAACCGGGACACCCATGGCTACACCTTC	CASSQNRDTHGYTF	14	NA	TRBJ1-2	TRBV3-1	few
TGTGCCAGCAGCCAAGGGACTAGGGGGGAGACCCAGTACTTC	CASSQGTRGETQYF	14	NA	TRBJ2-5	TRBV4-2	many
TGCATCCTACAGAGTTCCTATGGCTACACCTTC	CILQSSYGYTF	11	NA	TRBJ1-2	TRBV20-1	NA
TGCAGTGTCACCCCCGGGACCACCCGTAATGAGCAGTTCTTC	CSVTPGTTRNEQFF	14	NA	TRBJ2-1	TRBV20-1	NA
TGCGCCAGCAGCTTGGCCCCCCTAGCGGGATTGACAGATACGCAGTATTTT	CASSLAPLAGLTDTQYF	17	TRBD2	TRBJ2-3	TRBV5-1	once
TGTGCCAGCAGCACCGACAGGGGGCCGCGCTATGGCTACACCTTC	CASSTDRGPRYGYTF	15	TRBD1	TRBJ1-2	TRBV27	NA
TGCAGTGCTAGAGATCAAGGAGGGGGCAATTCACCCCTCCACTTT	CSARDQGGGNSPLHF	15	TRBD1	TRBJ1-6	TRBV20-1	many
TGCAGTGCCCACCCGGGCTACACCTTC	CSAHPGYTF	9	NA	TRBJ1-2	TRBV20-1	few
TGTGCCAGCTGGCAGAAGGGCATGAACACTGAAGCTTTCTTT	CASWQKGMNTEAFF	14	NA	TRBJ1-1	TRBV6-1	NA
TGTGCCAGCAGCTTGGCGGGGGTCGGGAACACTGAAGCTTTCTTT	CASSLAGVGNTEAFF	15	NA	TRBJ1-1	TRBV5-5	NA
TGTGCCAGCAGCCGAGGGGGACAGGGGTATGAAAAACTGTTTTTT	CASSRGGQGYEKLFF	15	TRBD1	TRBJ1-4	TRBV9	NA
TGCGCCAGCAGGTTTATCCAGGACACTGAAGCTTTCTTT	CASRFIQDTEAFF	13	NA	TRBJ1-1	TRBV5-1	few
TGTGCCAGCCGCGGCGACCGAGGCACCGGGGAGCTGTTTTTT	CASRGDRGTGELFF	14	NA	TRBJ2-2	TRBV7-2	NA
TGTGCCAGCAGCTTATCCCAGGGGCCGGGGGGCGCTTTCTTT	CASSLSQGPGGAFF	14	NA	TRBJ1-1	TRBV7-9	NA
TGCGCCAGCAGCTTAACAGGGACGGGGAACACTGAAGCTTTCTTT	CASSLTGTGNTEAFF	15	NA	TRBJ1-1	TRBV5-1	few
TGTGCCAGCAGTATCCAAGCGGGGACAGATACGCAGTATTTT	CASSIQAGTDTQYF	14	TRBD2	TRBJ2-3	TRBV12-3/TRBV12-4	NA
TGTGCCAGTCATGCAGAGCAGCAGGAGACCCAGTACTTC	CASHAEQQETQYF	13	NA	TRBJ2-5	TRBV6-4	few